This T cell receptor beta chain originates from a study of T cells in tuberculosis. The overall study: The T cells targeted glucose monomycolate, a mycobacterial lipid, via CD1B.

This CDR3 is 16 amino acids long. CDR1 is SGHNT, CDR2 YYREEE, per germline (reference sequence). Germline trimming cut 2 bases from V and 4 bases from J; bases unmatched to any gene: 11. Sorting used thawed, overnight-rested PBMC stained with anti-CD3, a viability dye and GMM-loaded CD1B tetramer. The lipid loaded on the CD1B tetramers was C32 glucose monomycolate from Rhodococcus equi. CD14-expressing monocytes were removed from PBMC before cryopreservation and sorting. Chain pairing is unknown; alpha and beta were sequenced separately. The table came from immunoSEQ multiplex PCR; TCRdb's copy has only in-frame clones and leaves some out. The sample holds 85,000 to 90,000 clones, under 95% seen once. Study conclusions and caveats: Low-affinity CD1B-GMM tetramer-binding T cells may have been missed.

Sequenced sample: CD1b-GMM tetramer-negative cells sorted from PBMCs. V is TRBV5-4 and J is TRBJ2-7, with 8 bases fitting TRBD2. The receptor's source is an adult woman with latent tuberculosis. CDR3 DNA: TGTGCCAGCAGCTTTAATAAGGCGGGGGGTCTATACGAGCAGTACTTC. Its translation is CASSFNKAGGLYEQYF.